The TCR beta chain under discussion was sequenced for a study of blood T cell repertoires in COVID-19. From germline, CDR1 is GTSNPN and CDR2 SVGIG (reference sequence). The V gene lost 1 base and the J gene lost 1 base, with 8 bases spanning the gap. This CDR3 region has 14 residues. This clone was seen once. Only in-frame clones appear in the TCRdb table, and some are missing; sequencing was by immunoSEQ multiplex PCR. The sample shows 470,000 or so clones, approximately 85% of them seen only once. This TCR was sampled from a human donor in a cohort sampled during active COVID-19. What was sequenced was peripheral blood. This chain joins TRBV30 and TRBJ1-5; D unresolved. CDR3 in DNA: TGTGCCTGGAGTGGAGGGAGGAGCAATCAGCCCCAGCATTTT. Encoded protein: CAWSGGRSNQPQHF.